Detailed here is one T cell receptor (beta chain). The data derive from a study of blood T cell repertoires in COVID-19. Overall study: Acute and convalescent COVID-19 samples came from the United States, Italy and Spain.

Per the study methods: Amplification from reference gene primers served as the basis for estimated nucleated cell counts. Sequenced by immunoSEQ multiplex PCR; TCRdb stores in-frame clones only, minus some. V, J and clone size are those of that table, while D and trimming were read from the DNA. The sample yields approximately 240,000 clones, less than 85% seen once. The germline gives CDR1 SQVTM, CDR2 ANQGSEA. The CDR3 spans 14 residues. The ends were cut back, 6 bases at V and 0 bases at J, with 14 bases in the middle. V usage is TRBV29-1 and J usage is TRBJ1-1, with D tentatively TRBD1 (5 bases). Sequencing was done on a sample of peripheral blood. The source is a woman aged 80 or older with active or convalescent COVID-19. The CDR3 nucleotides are TGCAGCGTGCAACCGCTGACAGTGAACACTGAAGCTTTCTTT. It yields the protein CSVQPLTVNTEAFF.